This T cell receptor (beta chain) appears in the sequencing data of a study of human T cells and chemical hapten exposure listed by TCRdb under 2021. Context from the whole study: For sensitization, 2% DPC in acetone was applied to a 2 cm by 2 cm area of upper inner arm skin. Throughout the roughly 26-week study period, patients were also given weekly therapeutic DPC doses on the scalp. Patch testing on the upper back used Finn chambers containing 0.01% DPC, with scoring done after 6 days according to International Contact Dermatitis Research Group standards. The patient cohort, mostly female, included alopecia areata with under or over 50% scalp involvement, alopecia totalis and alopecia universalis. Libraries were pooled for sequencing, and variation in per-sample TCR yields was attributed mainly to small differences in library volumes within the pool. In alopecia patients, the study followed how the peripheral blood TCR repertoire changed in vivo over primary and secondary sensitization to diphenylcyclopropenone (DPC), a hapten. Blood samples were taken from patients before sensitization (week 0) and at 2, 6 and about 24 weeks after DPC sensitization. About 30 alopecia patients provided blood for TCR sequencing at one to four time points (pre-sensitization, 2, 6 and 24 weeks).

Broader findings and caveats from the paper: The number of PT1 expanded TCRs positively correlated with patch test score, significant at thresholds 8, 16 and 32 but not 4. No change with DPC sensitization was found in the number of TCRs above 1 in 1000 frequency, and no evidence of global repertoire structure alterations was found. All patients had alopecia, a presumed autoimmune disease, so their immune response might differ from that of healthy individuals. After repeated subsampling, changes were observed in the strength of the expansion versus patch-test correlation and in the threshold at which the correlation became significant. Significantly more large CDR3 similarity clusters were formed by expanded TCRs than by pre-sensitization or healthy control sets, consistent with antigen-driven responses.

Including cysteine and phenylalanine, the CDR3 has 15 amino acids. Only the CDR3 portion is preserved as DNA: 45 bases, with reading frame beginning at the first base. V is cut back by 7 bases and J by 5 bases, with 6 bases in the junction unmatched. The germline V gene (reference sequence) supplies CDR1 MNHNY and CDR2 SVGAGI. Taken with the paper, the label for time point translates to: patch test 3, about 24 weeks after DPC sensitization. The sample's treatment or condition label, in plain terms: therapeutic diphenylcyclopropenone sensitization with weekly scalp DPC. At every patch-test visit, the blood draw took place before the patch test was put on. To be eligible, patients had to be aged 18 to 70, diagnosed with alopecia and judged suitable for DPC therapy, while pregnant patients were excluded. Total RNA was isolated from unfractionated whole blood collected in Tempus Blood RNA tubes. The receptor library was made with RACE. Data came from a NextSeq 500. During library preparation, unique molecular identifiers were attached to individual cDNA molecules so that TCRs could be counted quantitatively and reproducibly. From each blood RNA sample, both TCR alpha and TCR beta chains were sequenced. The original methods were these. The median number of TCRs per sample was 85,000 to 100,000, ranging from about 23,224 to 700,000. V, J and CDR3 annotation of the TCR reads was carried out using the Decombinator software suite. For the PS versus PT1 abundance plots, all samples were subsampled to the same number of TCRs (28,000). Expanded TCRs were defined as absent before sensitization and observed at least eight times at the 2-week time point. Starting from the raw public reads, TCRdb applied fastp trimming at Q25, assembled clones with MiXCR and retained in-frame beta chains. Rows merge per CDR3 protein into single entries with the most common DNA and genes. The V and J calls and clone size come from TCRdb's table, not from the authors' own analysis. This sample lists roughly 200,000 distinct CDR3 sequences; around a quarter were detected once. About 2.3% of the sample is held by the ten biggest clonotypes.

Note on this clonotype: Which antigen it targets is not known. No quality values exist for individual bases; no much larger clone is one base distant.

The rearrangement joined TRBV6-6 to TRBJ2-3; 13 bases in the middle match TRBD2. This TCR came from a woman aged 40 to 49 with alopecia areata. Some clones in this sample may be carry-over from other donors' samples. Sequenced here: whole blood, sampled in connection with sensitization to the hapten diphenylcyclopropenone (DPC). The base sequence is TGTGCCAGCACTCGGAGACTAGCGGGGGGAGATACGCAGTATTTT. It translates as CASTRRLAGGDTQYF.